Sequencing of this T cell receptor beta chain was carried out in a study of blood T cell repertoires in COVID-19 (dated by TCRdb to 2018 to 2020). Some background on the complete study: Samples covering the acute and convalescent phases of COVID-19 were provided by collaborators in the United States, Italy and Spain. The repertoires were made available in a free public database intended to serve as a resource for research on the immune response to SARS-CoV-2. The material from the prospective study consisted of cDNA or gDNA derived from T cells, B-cell-depleted T cells, or PBMCs. Subjects who had been exposed to COVID-19, were actively infected with it, or had recovered from it provided the deeply sampled blood TCRbeta repertoires that made up the dataset. Where available, HLA class I and class II types were obtained from metadata supplied by the sample provider rather than from assay-based typing. Samples came from the ongoing ImmuneRACE study (first 160 participants) plus 1,254 subjects from 6 global collaborators. Sample metadata almost always included a de-identified subject ID, COVID-19 status, age in years and sex.

The immunoSEQ Assay, a bias-controlled multiplex PCR, was used to amplify TCRbeta CDR3 regions from genomic DNA. The published analysis was carried out like this. Nucleated cell counts per sample were estimated from amplification of reference gene primers within the assay. Sequence reads were collapsed and filtered to measure the absolute abundance of every unique TCRbeta CDR3 rearrangement. For each sample, productive Simpson clonality was calculated as the square root of Simpson's diversity index over productive rearrangements. Drawn from immuneACCESS, this table holds only the in-frame rearrangements with V and J called that TCRdb kept. Clones are partly lost; checked studies trace under half to an unresolved V gene and leave the rest unexplained. V, J and clone size were drawn from that table, and D and trimming were deduced from the DNA. Counted in this sample were fewer than 400,000 clones; roughly 90% of them appeared once. Approximately 9% of the sample comes from the top ten.

On this clone: Its cognate antigen has yet to be identified. There are no base qualities to consult, and no much larger clone falls within one base.

Counted from cysteine to phenylalanine, this CDR3 has 14 amino acids. Only the CDR3 part of the read is kept: 42 bases, read in frame from the first base. Deletion took 7 bases off V and 7 bases off J, with a span of 16 bases between the germline ends. From the germline V gene, CDR1 is MNHEY and CDR2 is SVGAGI. Participants in the prospective study were enrolled through a virtual design, were aged about 18 to 100 years, and lived in roughly 25 United States geographic areas. To assign participants to cohorts, the prospective study relied on clinical history that participants themselves reported in a screening survey and a study questionnaire. Recovered participants in ImmuneRACE Cohort 3 were defined by two consecutive negative NP/OP PCR tests, clearance by a healthcare professional, or resolution of symptoms. Each participant in the prospective study had whole blood, serum and a nasopharyngeal or oropharyngeal swab collected by mobile phlebotomists. Participants in the prospective study had the option to provide additional blood draws and questionnaires over a roughly two-month period. Blood samples from the prospective study were shipped frozen or at room temperature prior to DNA extraction.

The study at large found these results: The amount of clinical and demographic metadata varied by source and participant and was provided uncurated.

The chain couples TRBV6-5 to TRBJ1-4; TRBD1 could be the D gene, as 6 bases match. This sequence originates from a woman aged 18-29 years who had recovered from COVID-19. The sequenced sample was PBMCs or T cells enriched from blood (not recorded which). The CDR3 here reads CASTLGQGSEKLFF. In nucleotides, the sequence is TGTGCCAGCACCCTCGGGCAGGGGAGTGAAAAACTGTTTTTT.